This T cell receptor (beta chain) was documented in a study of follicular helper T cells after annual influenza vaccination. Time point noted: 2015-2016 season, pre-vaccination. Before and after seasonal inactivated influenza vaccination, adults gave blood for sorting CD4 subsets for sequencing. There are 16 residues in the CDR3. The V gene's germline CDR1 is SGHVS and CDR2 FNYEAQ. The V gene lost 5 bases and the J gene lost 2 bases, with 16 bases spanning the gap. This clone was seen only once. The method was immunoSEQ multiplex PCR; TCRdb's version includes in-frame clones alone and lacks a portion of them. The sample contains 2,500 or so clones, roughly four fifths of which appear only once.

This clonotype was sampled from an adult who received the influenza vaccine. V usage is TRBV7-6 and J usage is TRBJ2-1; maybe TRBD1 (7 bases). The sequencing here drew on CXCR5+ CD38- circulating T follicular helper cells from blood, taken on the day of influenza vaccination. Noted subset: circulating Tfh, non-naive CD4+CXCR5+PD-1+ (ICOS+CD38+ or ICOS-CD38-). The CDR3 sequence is CASSPTGRGAYNEQFF. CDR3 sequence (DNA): TGTGCCAGCAGCCCAACCGGCAGGGGGGCCTACAATGAGCAGTTCTTC.